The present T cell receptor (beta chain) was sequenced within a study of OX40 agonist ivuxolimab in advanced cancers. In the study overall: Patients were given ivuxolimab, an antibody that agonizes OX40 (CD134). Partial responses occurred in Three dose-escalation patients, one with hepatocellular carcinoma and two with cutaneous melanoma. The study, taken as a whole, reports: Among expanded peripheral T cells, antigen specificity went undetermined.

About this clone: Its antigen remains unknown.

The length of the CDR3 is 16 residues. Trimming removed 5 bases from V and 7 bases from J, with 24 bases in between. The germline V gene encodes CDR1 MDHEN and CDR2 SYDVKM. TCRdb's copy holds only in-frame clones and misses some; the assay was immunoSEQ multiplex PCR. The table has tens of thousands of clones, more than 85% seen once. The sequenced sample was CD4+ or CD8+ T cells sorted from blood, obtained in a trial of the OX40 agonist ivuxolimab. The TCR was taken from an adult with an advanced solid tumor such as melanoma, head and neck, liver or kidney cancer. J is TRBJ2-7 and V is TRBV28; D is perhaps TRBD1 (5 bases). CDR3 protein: CASSPPRQTHGTEQYF. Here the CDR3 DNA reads TGTGCCAGCAGTCCTCCCAGACAGACGCATGGTACGGAGCAGTACTTC.